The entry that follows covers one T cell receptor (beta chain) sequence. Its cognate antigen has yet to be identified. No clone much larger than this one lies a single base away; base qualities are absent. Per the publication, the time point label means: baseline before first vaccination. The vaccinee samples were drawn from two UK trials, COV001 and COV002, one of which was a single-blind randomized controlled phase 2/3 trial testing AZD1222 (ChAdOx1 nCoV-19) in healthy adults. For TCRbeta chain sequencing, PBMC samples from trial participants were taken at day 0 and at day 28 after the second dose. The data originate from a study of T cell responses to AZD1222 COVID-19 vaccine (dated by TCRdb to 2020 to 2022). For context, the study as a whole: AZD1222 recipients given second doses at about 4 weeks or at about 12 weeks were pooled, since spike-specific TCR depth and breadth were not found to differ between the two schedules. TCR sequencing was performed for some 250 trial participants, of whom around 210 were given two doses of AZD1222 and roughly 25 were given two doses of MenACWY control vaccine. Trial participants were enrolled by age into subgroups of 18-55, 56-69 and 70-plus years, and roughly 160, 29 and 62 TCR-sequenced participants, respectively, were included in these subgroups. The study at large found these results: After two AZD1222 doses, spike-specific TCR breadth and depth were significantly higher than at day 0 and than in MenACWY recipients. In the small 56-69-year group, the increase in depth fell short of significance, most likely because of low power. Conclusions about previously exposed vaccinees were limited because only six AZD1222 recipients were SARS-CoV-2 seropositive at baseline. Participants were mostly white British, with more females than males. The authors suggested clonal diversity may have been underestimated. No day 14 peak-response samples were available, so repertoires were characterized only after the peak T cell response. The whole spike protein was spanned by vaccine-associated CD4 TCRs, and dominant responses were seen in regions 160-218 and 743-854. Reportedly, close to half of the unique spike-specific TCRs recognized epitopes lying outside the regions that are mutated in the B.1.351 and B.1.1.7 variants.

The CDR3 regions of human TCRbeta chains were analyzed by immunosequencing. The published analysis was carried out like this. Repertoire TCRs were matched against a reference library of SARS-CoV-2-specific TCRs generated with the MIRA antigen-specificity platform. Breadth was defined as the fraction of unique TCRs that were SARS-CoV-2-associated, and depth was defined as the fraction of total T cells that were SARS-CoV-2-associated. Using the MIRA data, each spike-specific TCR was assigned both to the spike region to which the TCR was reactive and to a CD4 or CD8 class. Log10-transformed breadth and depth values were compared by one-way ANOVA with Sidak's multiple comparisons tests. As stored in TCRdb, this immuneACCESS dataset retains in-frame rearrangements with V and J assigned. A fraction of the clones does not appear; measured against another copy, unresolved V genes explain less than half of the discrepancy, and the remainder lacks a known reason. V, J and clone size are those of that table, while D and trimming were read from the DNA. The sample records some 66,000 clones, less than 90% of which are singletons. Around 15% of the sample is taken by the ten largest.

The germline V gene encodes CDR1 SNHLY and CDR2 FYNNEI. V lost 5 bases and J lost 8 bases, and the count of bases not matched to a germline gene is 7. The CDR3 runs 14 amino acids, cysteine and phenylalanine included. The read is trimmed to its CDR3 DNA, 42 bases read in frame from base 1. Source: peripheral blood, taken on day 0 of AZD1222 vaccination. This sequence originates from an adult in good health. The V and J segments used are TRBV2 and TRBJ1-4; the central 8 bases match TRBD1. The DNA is TGTGCCAGCAGTATTGGACAGGGTGAAGAAAAACTGTTTTTT. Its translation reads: CASSIGQGEEKLFF.